This T cell receptor beta chain comes out of a study of T cells in Graves' hyperthyroidism and ophthalmopathy. Trimming pared 6 bases from V and 1 base from J, leaving 9 bases between. Looked up from germline, CDR1 is SGHVS and CDR2 is FQNEAQ. The CDR3 is 13 residues long. Broader study findings: A model of 13 V-J features distinguished ophthalmopathy from stable hyperthyroidism. Most thyroid clonotypes expanded above 0.001 were also detected in blood.

Patients with uncontrolled infections, other autoimmune diseases, pregnancy or lactation were excluded. Using RNA transcripts as the source, TCR beta CDR3 regions were amplified. During a first-round RT-PCR of the TCR CDR3, the HTBI primer set was used. TCRdb reprocessed the multiplex PCR reads via MiXCR and lists one record per CDR3 protein. The profile shows hundreds of thousands of distinct CDR3 sequences, under 15% of them singletons. This clonotype was counted at least ten times. The antigen remains undetermined. This clonotype was sampled from a man between 18 and 29 years old with Graves' ophthalmopathy. The chain employs TRBV7-8 and TRBJ1-1; D gene uncertain. Sequencing was performed on blood. CDR3 DNA sequence: TGTGCCAGCAGGGAGGCAGAGAACACTGAAGCTTTCTTT. Translated, it gives CASREAENTEAFF.